The 14 T cell receptor beta chains presented below share a single source sample, sequenced in a study of blood T cell repertoires in COVID-19. TCRdb keeps only in-frame clones here, not all; method: immunoSEQ multiplex PCR. The table shows about 280,000 clones, with approximately 91% occurring only once. The material sequenced was peripheral blood. These receptors all come from a woman in her 30s with COVID-19, enrolled during active disease.

The J gene is TRBJ2-2, the V gene TRBV4-1; 8 bases line up with TRBD2. Losses at the gene ends were 4 bases for V and 4 bases for J; bases not matched to a gene: 14. The CDR3 contains 18 residues. CDR1 MGHRA and CDR2 YSYEKL come from the germline V gene. The CDR3 region has the DNA TGCGCCAGCAGCCCACCTCAGTCGGGAGGGCCGAGCACCGGGGAGCTGTTTTTT. Translating gives CASSPPQSGGPSTGELFF.

The V call is TRBV27, the J call TRBJ2-7; D is unresolved. CDR3 length equals 12 residues. Looked up from germline, CDR1 is MNHEY and CDR2 is SMNVEV (reference sequence). V was trimmed by 6 bases and J by 1 base, leaving 7 bases between them. CDR3 loop: CASRASSYEQYF. CDR3 DNA: TGTGCCAGCAGGGCAAGTTCCTACGAGCAGTACTTC.

The chain couples TRBV6-4 to TRBJ2-1, with TRBD2 matching over 8 bases. Trimming took 3 bases from V and 4 from J; bases not matched to a gene: 5. Germline CDR1 is MRHNA and CDR2 is SNTAGT. The CDR3 is 15 amino acids. The CDR3: CASSERGRPYNEQFF. The CDR3, as DNA: TGTGCCAGCAGTGAACGCGGGAGGCCATACAATGAGCAGTTCTTC.

The gene calls are TRBV4-1 and TRBJ1-1, with D unclear. Germline V gene lookup returns CDR1 MGHRA and CDR2 YSYEKL. V lost 1 base and J 5 bases, leaving 11 bases between the germline ends. The CDR3 spans 14 residues. CDR3 nucleotides: TGCGCCAGCAGCCAAGGCAGGTCGTCTACTGAAGCTTTCTTT. It translates to CASSQGRSSTEAFF.

The J gene is TRBJ2-1, the V gene TRBV6-5; D remains unclear. CDR3 size: 14 residues. V lost 7 bases and J lost 1, with 11 bases in between. CDR1 is MNHEY, CDR2 SVGAGI, per germline. CDR3 DNA sequence: TGTGCCAGCACTCCTCCAGGTTCCTACAATGAGCAGTTCTTC. Its translation is CASTPPGSYNEQFF.

A single count supports this clone. The CDR3 loop is CASSLDWSSGEQFF. For the CDR3, the DNA is TGTGCCAGCAGCTTAGATTGGTCTAGCGGGGAGCAGTTCTTC. The chain links TRBV11-2 to TRBJ2-1; 8 bases agree with TRBD2. This CDR3 has 14 residues. V shed 0 bases and J 10 bases; nucleotides not matched to a gene: 5. Germline V gene sequence: CDR1 SGHAT, CDR2 FQNNGV.

The chain joins TRBV4-1 to TRBJ2-5; D is perhaps TRBD2 (5 bases). The length of the CDR3 is 17 residues. Germline CDR1 MGHRA, CDR2 YSYEKL. V lost 0 bases to trimming and J lost 5 bases, with 19 bases between them. The CDR3 coding sequence is TGCGCCAGCAGCCAAGATTTCTTGGGCAGTCGAGGGGAGACCCAGTACTTC. Translating it yields CASSQDFLGSRGETQYF.

The table lists this clone with a count of one. Here the CDR3 DNA reads TGTGCCAGCAGTGAGAGGACAGGGGGTAACTATGGCTACACCTTC. Its protein is CASSERTGGNYGYTF. J is TRBJ1-2 and V is TRBV6-4, with 10 nucleotides matching TRBD1. Unmatched junction bases numbered 2, after V lost 3 bases and J lost 1 base. The V gene's germline CDR1 is MRHNA and CDR2 SNTAGT. The CDR3 consists of 15 residues.

V usage is TRBV19 and J usage is TRBJ2-7, with D maybe TRBD1 (6 bases). Trimming took 5 bases from V and 5 from J, leaving 16 bases between them. The CDR3 has 14 amino acids. Germline V gene lookup returns CDR1 LNHDA and CDR2 SQIVND (reference sequence). As DNA, the CDR3 is TGTGCCAGTAGTTCCGAAGGGACACACGACGAGCAGTACTTC. It codes for CASSSEGTHDEQYF.

The V and J genes are TRBV4-3 and TRBJ2-1; 10 bases agree with TRBD2. CDR1 LGHNA and CDR2 YSLEER come from the germline V gene. After removal of 4 bases from V and 7 bases from J, the junction contained 7 bases not matched to a gene. The CDR3 loop spans 15 amino acids. The CDR3 spells CASSRSGRPGNEQFF. The CDR3 nucleotides read TGCGCCAGCAGCCGTAGCGGGAGGCCGGGGAATGAGCAGTTCTTC.

This rearrangement joins TRBV30 to TRBJ1-4; TRBD1 matches 10 bases. With 7 bases clipped from V and 7 bases from J, the junction kept 15 bases outside the gene matches. Germline V CDR1 and CDR2: GTSNPN, SVGIG (reference sequence). This CDR3 spans 16 amino acids. CDR3 sequence: CAYTGTGVPLGEKLFF. The CDR3 nucleotides are TGTGCCTATACCGGGACAGGGGTTCCGTTAGGTGAAAAACTGTTTTTT.

The sample holds one count of this clone. This rearrangement joins TRBV28 to TRBJ1-5, with D perhaps TRBD1 (6 bases). The CDR3 consists of 16 residues. Germline CDR1 MDHEN, CDR2 SYDVKM. V lost 7 bases to trimming and J lost 6 bases, with 22 bases between them. This CDR3 is CASTPAGAFRGQPQHF. DNA for the CDR3: TGTGCCAGCACCCCAGCGGGGGCATTCCGGGGTCAGCCCCAGCATTTT. Drawing the rest from reference TRBV28 and TRBJ1-5, the complete variable domain is DVKVTQSSRYLVKRTGEKVFLECVQDMDHENMFWYRQDPGLGLRLIYFSYDVKMKEKGDIPEGYSVSREKKERFSLILESASTNQTSMYLCASTPAGAFRGQPQHFGDGTRLSIL.

The rearrangement links TRBV5-1 to TRBJ2-1; TRBD1 matches at 9 bases. CDR1 and CDR2 from the germline V gene are SGHRS and YFSETQ. With 5 bases clipped from V and 3 bases from J, the junction kept 0 bases outside the gene matches. There are 13 residues in the CDR3. CDR3 bases: TGCGCCAGCAGGACAGGGGGCTACAATGAGCAGTTCTTC. Its protein is CASRTGGYNEQFF.

The chain uses TRBV28 and TRBJ1-2, with D maybe TRBD1 (5 bases). V lost 6 bases and J lost 1, with 12 bases in between. Per germline, CDR1 MDHEN and CDR2 SYDVKM. CDR3 length: 14 amino acids. The CDR3 DNA sequence: TGTGCCAGCAGGCCCCAGGGTCTTAACTATGGCTACACCTTC. Translation gives CASRPQGLNYGYTF.